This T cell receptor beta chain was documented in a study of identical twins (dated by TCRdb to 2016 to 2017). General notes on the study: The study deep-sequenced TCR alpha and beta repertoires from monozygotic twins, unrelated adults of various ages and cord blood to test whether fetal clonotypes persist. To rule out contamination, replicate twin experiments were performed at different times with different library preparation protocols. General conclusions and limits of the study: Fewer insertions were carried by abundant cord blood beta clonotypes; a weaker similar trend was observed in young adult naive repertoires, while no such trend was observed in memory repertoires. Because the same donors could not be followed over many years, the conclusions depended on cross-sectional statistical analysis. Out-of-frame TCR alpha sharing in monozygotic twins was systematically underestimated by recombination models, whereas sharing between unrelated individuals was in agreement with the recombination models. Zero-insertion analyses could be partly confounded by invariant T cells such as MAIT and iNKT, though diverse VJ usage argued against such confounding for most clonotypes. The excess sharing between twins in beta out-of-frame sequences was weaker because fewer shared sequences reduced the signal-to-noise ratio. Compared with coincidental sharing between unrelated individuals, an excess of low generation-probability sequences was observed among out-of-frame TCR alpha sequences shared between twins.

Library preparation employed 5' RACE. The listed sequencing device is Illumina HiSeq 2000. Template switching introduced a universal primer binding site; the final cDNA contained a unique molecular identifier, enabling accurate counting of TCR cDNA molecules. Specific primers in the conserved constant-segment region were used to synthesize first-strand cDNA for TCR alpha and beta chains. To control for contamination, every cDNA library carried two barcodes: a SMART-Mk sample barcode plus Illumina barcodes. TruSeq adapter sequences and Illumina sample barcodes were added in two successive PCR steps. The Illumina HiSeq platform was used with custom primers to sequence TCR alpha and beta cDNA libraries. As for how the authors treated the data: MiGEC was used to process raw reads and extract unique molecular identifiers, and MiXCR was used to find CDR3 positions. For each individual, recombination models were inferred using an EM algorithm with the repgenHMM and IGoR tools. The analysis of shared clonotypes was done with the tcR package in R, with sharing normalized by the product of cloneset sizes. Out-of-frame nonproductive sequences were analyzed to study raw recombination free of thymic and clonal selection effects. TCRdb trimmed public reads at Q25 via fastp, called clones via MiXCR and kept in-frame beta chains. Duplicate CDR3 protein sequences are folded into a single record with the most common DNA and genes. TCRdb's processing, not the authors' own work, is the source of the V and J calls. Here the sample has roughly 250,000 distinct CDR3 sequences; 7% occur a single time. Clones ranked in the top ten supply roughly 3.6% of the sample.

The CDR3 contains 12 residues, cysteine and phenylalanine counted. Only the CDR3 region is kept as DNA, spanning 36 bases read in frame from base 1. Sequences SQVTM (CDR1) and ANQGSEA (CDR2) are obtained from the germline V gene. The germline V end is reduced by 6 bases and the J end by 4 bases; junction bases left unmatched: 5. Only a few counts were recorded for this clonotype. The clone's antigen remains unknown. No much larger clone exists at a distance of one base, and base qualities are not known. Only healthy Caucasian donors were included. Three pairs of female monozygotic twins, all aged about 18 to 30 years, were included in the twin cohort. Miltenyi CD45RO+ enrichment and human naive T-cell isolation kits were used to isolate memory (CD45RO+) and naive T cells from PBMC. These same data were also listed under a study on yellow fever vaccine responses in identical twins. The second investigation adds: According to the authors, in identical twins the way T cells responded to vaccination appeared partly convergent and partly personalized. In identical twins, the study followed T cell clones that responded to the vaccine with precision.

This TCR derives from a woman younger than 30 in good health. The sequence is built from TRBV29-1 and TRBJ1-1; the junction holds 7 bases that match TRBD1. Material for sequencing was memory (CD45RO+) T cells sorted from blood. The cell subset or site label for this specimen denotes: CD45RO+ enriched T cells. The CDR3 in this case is CSVGTDGTEAFF. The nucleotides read TGCAGCGTAGGGACAGATGGCACTGAAGCTTTCTTT.